The source of this TCR beta chain is a study of T cell responses to AZD1222 COVID-19 vaccine. Whole-study results and caveats: At study baseline, merely over 5 AZD1222 recipients were seropositive.

This table comes from immunoSEQ multiplex PCR, and its TCRdb copy is limited to in-frame clones, with some not included. The sample yields approximately 150,000 clones, 75% to 90% seen once. Concerning this clone: Its antigen is unknown.

The source material was peripheral blood, sampled 28 days after the second AZD1222 dose. This clonotype originated in an adult who received the AZD1222 COVID-19 vaccine.

CDR3 amino acids: CASSGGTGSADTQYF. For the CDR3, the DNA is TGTGCCAGCAGCGGCGGCACAGGGAGCGCAGATACGCAGTATTTT. The J gene is TRBJ2-3, the V gene TRBV5-8, with D possibly matching TRBD1 (6 bases). The V gene lost 4 bases and the J gene lost 4 bases, with 16 bases spanning the gap. CDR3 size: 15 residues. The germline gives CDR1 SGHTS, CDR2 YDEGEE.